This T cell receptor (beta chain) was retrieved from a study of blood T cell repertoires in COVID-19. Produced via immunoSEQ multiplex PCR; TCRdb's table is partial and in-frame only. Among 90,000 to 110,000 clones listed, 80% were seen once. The CDR3 has 13 residues. CDR1 and CDR2 from the germline V gene are MNHEY and SMNVEV (reference sequence). V gave up 8 bases and J gave up 6 bases, with 17 bases separating them. The sequence derives from a human donor in a cohort sampled during active or convalescent COVID-19. The V call is TRBV27, the J call TRBJ2-7; D might be TRBD2 (6 bases). The sequenced sample consisted of peripheral blood. DNA for the CDR3: TGTGCCAGCTCAAGCAGCGGGTCGGCCGAGCAGTACTTC. It encodes CASSSSGSAEQYF.